The clone carrying this T cell receptor beta chain was counted a single time. Its antigen is unknown. The CDR3 carries no conserved terminal phenylalanine or tryptophan, so it likely arises from a read error. These data come from a study of tumor-infiltrating lymphocytes in primary liver carcinoma. As for the study in general: Patients, male and female, were 30 to 69 years old.

DNA and RNA were both co-extracted from about 19-30 mg of bulk tissue that had not been sorted. Germline assignment: CDR1 SGHDT and CDR2 YYEEEE. Trimming cost V 5 bases and J 1 base, with 15 bases left between them. The CDR3 runs 15 residues. cDNA specific to TCR beta was made from roughly 500 ng of total RNA, with a constant-region primer employed for priming. It was through three nested multiplex PCR rounds of slightly modified ARM-PCR that TCR beta libraries arose. Use of TRBV1-TRBV30 forward primers with a C-beta reverse primer characterized the first two PCR rounds, which lasted about 11 cycles each. TCRdb redid the calling of the multiplex PCR reads with MiXCR, one entry per CDR3 protein. Counted here are 40,000 to 60,000 distinct CDR3 sequences, about 80% occurring once; the ten biggest clones make up 25% to 30%. The study, taken as a whole, reports: Blood's top-250-clone fraction was significantly lower than that of tumors (p = 0.039). Only about 8-24% of top clones spanned all five tumor regions. It was tumor-adjacent and tumor-blood pairs that overlapped less than tumor region pairs did.

The TCR was taken from a man aged 35-49 years with primary liver carcinoma and hepatitis B virus infection. Sequenced input: liver tumor tissue from sampling region 3. Subset given: tumor region T3, left-lateral pole. V gene TRBV5-6 combines with J gene TRBJ1-1; tentatively, D is TRBD1 (5 bases). The CDR3 spells CASRWGPDSNTEAFS. The CDR3 coding sequence is TGTGCCAGCAGGTGGGGCCCAGACTCGAACACTGAAGCTTTCTCT.